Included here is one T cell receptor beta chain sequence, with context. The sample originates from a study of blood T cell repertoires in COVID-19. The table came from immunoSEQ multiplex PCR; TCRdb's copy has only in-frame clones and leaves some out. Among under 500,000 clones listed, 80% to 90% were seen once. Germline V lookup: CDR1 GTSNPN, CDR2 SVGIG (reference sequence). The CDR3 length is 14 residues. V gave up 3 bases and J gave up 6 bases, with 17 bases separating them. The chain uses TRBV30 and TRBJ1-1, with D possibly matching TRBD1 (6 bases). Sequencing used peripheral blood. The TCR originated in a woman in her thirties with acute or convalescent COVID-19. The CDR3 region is CAWSTGMGSAEAFF. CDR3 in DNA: TGTGCCTGGAGCACAGGGATGGGATCCGCTGAAGCTTTCTTT.